Presented here are 8 T cell receptor beta chains from one specimen sequenced in a study of CD8 T cells in ankylosing spondylitis. Overall study findings and caveats: The study identified a TCR beta motif of eight highly homologous variants that appeared characteristic of ankylosing spondylitis blood.

Using its own MiXCR run on the 5' RACE reads, TCRdb lists one record per CDR3 protein. In the table there are fewer than 400,000 distinct CDR3 sequences, approximately 8% of which are singletons. The antigens for these receptors are not known. The sample comprised blood, either unsorted or a sorted T cell fraction (not recorded which). All receptors come from a male donor with ankylosing spondylitis.

This clonotype came up a few times. V usage is TRBV7-9 and J usage is TRBJ2-7; TRBD2 might be the D (7 bases). CDR3 length equals 14 residues. CDR1 and CDR2 from the germline V gene are SEHNR and FQNEAQ (reference sequence). V lost 7 bases and J lost 6, with 19 bases in between. DNA for the CDR3: TGTGCCAGCAACACCGGGGGGCAGTGGCGCGAGCAGTACTTC. Its protein is CASNTGGQWREQYF.

This clonotype occurred many times. This sequence joins TRBV24-1 and TRBJ2-1, with TRBD2 matching 14 bases. Germline V gene lookup returns CDR1 KGHDR and CDR2 SFDVKD. The length of the CDR3 is 20 residues. Unmatched junction bases numbered 9, after V lost 3 bases and J lost 0 bases. The CDR3 DNA sequence: TGTGCCACCAGTGATCAACCGGGACTAGCGGGAGTTTCCTCCTACAATGAGCAGTTCTTC. Protein: CATSDQPGLAGVSSYNEQFF.

This clonotype was seen more than once but under ten times. The chain is built from TRBV19 and TRBJ2-7, with 7 positions matching TRBD1. CDR3 length equals 14 residues. J lost 1 base, V lost 4 bases, and 4 bases had no gene match. Germline values: CDR1 LNHDA, CDR2 SQIVND (reference sequence). CDR3 bases: TGTGCCAGTAGTAACCCGGGACAGTCCTACGAGCAGTACTTC. Translated, it gives CASSNPGQSYEQYF. Based on the CDR3 plus reference TRBV19 and TRBJ2-7, the full variable domain is DGGITQSPKYLFRKEGQNVTLSCEQNLNHDAMYWYRQDPGQGLRLIYYSQIVNDFQKGDIAEGYSVSREKKESFPLTVTSAQKNPTAFYLCASSNPGQSYEQYFGPGTRLTVT.

There are many counts of this clonotype. The chain links TRBV28 to TRBJ1-5; D uncertain. The germline V and J ends were trimmed by 7 bases and 4 bases, with 8 bases remaining between them. This CDR3 has 12 residues. Looked up from germline, CDR1 is MDHEN and CDR2 is SYDVKM. The DNA for the CDR3 is TGTGCCAGCACGAGGCCGAATCAGCCCCAGCATTTT. This encodes CASTRPNQPQHF. Full variable domain (rest looked up from reference TRBV28 and TRBJ1-5): DVKVTQSSRYLVKRTGEKVFLECVQDMDHENMFWYRQDPGLGLRLIYFSYDVKMKEKGDIPEGYSVSREKKERFSLILESASTNQTSMYLCASTRPNQPQHFGDGTRLSIL.

There are a few counts of this clonotype. The CDR3 protein is CASKRRENTGELFF. The CDR3 coding sequence is TGTGCCAGCAAAAGACGGGAGAACACCGGGGAGCTGTTTTTT. The gene calls are TRBV27 and TRBJ2-2; possible D gene TRBD2, 5 bases. Trimming cost V 7 bases and J 1 base, with 10 bases left between them. CDR3 length: 14 residues. The germline gives CDR1 MNHEY, CDR2 SMNVEV (reference sequence).

The chain recombines TRBV27 with TRBJ2-2, with TRBD2 matching 8 bases. The J segment lost 7 bases and the V segment lost 4 bases, leaving 5 bases of the junction unmatched. The CDR3 length is 14 residues. Germline CDR1 MNHEY, CDR2 SMNVEV (reference sequence). In DNA form, the CDR3 reads TGTGCCAGCAGTTCAACCCGGGGGGGCGGGGAGCTGTTTTTT. Its translation: CASSSTRGGGELFF.

This clonotype occurred many times. The chain links TRBV5-1 to TRBJ2-3, with D unresolved. Germline CDR1 and CDR2: SGHRS and YFSETQ. The CDR3 has 13 residues. V lost 3 bases, J lost 2 bases, and 7 bases lay in between. Written as DNA, the CDR3 is TGCGCCAGCAGCTCCCCCGCCACAGATACGCAGTATTTT. Amino acids: CASSSPATDTQYF.

This clonotype has only a few counts. CDR3 in DNA: TGTGCCATCAGACCTGGAGCAACAGATACGCAGTATTTT. Translation: CAIRPGATDTQYF. The chain is built from TRBV10-3 and TRBJ2-3; the D is unclear. Germline V gene data show CDR1 as ENHRY and CDR2 as SYGVKD. This CDR3 spans 13 amino acids. V was shortened by 6 bases and J by 3 bases, with 10 bases between the two germline ends.